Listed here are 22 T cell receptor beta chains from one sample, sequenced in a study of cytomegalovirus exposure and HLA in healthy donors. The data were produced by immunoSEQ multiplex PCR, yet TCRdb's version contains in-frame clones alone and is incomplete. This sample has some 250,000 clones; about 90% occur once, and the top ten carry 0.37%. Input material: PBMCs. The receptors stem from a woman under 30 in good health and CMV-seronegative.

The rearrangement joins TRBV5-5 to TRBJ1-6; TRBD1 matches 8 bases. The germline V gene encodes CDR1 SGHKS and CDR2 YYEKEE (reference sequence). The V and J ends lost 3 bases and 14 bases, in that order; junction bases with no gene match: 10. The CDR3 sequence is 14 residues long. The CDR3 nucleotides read TGTGCCAGCAGCTCCCGGACAGGGCGGGTTTCCCTCCACTTT. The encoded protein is CASSSRTGRVSLHF.

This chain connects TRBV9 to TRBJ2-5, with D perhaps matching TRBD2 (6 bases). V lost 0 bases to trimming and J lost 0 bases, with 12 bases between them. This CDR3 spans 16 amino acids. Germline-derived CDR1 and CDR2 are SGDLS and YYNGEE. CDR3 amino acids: CASSVVSGENQETQYF. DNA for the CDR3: TGTGCCAGCAGCGTAGTTTCGGGGGAAAACCAAGAGACCCAGTACTTC.

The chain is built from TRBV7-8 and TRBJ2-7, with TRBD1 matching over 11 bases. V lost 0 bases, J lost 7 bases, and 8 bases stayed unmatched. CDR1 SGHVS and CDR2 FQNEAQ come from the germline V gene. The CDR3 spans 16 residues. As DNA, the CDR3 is TGTGCCAGCAGCTTAGCGCAAGGACAGGGGGCGAGTGAGCAGTACTTC. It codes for CASSLAQGQGASEQYF.

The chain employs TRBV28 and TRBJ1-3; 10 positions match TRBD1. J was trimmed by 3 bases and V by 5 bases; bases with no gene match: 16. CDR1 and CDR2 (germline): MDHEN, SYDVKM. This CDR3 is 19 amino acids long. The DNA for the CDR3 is TGTGCCAGCAGTGCGAGTCTACGGGACAGGGGCCGTTATGGAAACACCATATATTTT. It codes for CASSASLRDRGRYGNTIYF.

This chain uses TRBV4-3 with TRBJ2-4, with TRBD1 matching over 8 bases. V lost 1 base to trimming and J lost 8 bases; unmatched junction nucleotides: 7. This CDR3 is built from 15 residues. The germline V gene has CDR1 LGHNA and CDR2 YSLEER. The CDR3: CASSQGEGQGYIQYF. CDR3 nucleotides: TGCGCCAGCAGCCAAGGCGAAGGACAGGGATACATTCAGTACTTC.

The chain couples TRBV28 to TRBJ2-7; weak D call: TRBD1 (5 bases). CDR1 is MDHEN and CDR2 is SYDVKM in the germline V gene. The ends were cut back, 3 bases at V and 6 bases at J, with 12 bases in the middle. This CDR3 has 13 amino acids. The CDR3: CASSLWPGSEQYV. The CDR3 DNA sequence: TGTGCCAGCAGTTTGTGGCCAGGGTCCGAGCAGTACGTC.

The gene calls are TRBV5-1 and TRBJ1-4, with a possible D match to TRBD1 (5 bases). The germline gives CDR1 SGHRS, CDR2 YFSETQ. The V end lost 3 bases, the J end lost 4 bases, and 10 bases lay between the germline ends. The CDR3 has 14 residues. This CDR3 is CASSSGTINEKLFF. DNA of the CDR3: TGCGCCAGCAGCTCCGGGACTATTAATGAAAAACTGTTTTTT. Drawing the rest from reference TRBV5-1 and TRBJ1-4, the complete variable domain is KAGVTQTPRYLIKTRGQQVTLSCSPISGHRSVSWYQQTPGQGLQFLFEYFSETQRNKGNFPGRFSGRQFSNSRSEMNVSTLELGDSALYLCASSSGTINEKLFFGSGTQLSVL.

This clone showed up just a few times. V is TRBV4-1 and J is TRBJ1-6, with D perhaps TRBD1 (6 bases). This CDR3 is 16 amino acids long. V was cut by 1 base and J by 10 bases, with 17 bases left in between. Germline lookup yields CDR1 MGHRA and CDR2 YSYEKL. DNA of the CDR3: TGCGCCAGCAGCCAAGTTGCAGGGGCCTCTTACTCACCCCTCCACTTT. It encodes CASSQVAGASYSPLHF.

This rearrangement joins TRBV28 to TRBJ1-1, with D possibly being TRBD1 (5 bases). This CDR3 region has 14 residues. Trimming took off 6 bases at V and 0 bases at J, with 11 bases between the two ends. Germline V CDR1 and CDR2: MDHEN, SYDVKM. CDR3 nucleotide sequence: TGTGCCAGCAGACCCGACAGCTTGAACACTGAAGCTTTCTTT. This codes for CASRPDSLNTEAFF.

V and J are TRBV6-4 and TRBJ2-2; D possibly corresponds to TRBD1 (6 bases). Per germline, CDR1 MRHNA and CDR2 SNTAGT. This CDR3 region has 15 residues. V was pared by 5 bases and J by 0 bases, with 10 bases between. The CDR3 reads CASSKGQPNTGELFF. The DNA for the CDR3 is TGTGCCAGCAGTAAGGGACAACCGAACACCGGGGAGCTGTTTTTT.

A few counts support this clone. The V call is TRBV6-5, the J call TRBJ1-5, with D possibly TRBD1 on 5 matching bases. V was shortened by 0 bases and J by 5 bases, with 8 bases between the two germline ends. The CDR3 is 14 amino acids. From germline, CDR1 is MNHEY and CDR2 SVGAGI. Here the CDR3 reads CASSYSTDYQPQHF. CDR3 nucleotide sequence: TGTGCCAGCAGTTACTCGACAGACTATCAGCCCCAGCATTTT.

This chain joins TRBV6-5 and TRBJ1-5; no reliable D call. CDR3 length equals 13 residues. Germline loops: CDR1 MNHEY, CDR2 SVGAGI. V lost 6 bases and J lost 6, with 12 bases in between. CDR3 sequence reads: CASRQDSGQPQHF. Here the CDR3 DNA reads TGTGCCAGCAGACAAGATTCGGGTCAGCCCCAGCATTTT.

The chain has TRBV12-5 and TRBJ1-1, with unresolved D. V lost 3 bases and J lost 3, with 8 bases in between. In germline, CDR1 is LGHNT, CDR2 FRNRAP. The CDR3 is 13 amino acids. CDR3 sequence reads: CASGLSMDTEAFF. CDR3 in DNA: TGTGCTAGTGGTTTATCTATGGACACTGAAGCTTTCTTT.

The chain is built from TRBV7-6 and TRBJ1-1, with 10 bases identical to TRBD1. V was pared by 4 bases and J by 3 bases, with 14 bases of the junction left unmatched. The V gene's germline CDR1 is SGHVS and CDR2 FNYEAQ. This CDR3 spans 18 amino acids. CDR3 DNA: TGTGCCAGCAGCTCCCTCCTCTCGGACAGGGGGGGGGACACTGAAGCTTTCTTT. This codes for CASSSLLSDRGGDTEAFF.

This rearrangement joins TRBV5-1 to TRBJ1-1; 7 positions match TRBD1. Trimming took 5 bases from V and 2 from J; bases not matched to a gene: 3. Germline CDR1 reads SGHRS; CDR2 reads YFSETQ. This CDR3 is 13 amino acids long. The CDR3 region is CASSWDSNTEAFF. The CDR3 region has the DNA TGCGCCAGCAGTTGGGACAGCAACACTGAAGCTTTCTTT.

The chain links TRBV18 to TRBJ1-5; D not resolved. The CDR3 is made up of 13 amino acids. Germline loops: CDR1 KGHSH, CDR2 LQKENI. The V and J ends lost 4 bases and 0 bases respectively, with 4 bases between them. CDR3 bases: TGTGCCAGCTCACAATATAGCAATCAGCCCCAGCATTTT. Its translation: CASSQYSNQPQHF.

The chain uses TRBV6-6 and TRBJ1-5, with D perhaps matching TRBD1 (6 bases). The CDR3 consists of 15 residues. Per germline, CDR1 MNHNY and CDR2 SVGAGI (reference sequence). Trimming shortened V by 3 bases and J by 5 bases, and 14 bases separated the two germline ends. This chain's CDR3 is CASSYFRAGDQPQHF. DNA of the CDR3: TGTGCCAGCAGTTATTTCCGGGCAGGGGATCAGCCCCAGCATTTT.

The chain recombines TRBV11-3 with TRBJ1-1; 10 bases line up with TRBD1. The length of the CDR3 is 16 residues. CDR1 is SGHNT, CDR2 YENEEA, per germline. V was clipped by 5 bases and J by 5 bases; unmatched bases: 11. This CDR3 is CASSPGQGRTNTEAFF. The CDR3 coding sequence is TGTGCCAGCAGCCCGGGACAGGGGCGAACGAATACTGAAGCTTTCTTT.

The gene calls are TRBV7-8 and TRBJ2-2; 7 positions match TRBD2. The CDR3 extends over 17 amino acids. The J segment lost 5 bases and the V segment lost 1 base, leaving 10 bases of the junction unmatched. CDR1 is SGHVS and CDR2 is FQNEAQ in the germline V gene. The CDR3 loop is CASSLDRLAGVTGELFF. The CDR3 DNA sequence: TGTGCCAGCAGCTTAGACCGACTTGCGGGGGTAACCGGGGAGCTGTTTTTT.

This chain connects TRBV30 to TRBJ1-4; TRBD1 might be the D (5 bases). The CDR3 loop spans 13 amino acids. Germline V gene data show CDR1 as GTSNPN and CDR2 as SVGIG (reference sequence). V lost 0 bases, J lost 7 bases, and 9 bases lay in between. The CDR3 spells CAWSVLRVEKLFF. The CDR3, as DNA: TGTGCCTGGAGTGTACTCAGGGTTGAAAAACTGTTTTTT.

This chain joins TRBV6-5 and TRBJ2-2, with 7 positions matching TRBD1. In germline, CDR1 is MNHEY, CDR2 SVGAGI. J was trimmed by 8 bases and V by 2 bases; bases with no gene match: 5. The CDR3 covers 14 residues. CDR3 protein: CASSYRGLTGELFF. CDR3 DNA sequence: TGTGCCAGCAGTTACAGGGGGCTAACTGGGGAGCTGTTTTTT.

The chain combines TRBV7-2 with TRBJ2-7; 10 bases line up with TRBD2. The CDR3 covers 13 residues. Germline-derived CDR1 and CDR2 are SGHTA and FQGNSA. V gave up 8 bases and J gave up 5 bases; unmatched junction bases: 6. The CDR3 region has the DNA TGTGCCAGCCTTGAGCGGGGGGGCCACGAGCAGTACTTC. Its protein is CASLERGGHEQYF.